This T cell receptor beta chain was captured by sequencing in a study of a mutant IDH1 vaccine in newly diagnosed glioma. Germline V gene data show CDR1 as MNHNS and CDR2 as SASEGT. With 7 bases clipped from V and 2 bases from J, the junction kept 8 bases outside the gene matches. The CDR3 contains 14 residues. Findings and limits, study-wide: The authors found pseudoprogression apparently unrelated to changes in top peripheral T cell clonotypes.

Regarding time point: baseline, week 1 (first vaccination visit). The treatment denotes: pre-vaccination baseline after standard-of-care therapy. This clone showed up just a few times. The antigen is not known. Measured with immunoSEQ multiplex PCR; TCRdb has only the in-frame clones, and not every one. There are tens of thousands of clones in the sample; 79% occur only once, and 7.5% to 9% lies in the top ten. This material consisted of PBMCs, taken from a glioma patient treated with radiotherapy, temozolomide or both. The chain employs TRBV6-1 and TRBJ2-7; 7 bases align to TRBD1. This receptor was identified in a man aged 50-59 years with glioma. The CDR3 sequence is CASIRTGQTYEQYF. In DNA form, the CDR3 reads TGTGCCAGCATCCGGACAGGCCAAACCTACGAGCAGTACTTC.